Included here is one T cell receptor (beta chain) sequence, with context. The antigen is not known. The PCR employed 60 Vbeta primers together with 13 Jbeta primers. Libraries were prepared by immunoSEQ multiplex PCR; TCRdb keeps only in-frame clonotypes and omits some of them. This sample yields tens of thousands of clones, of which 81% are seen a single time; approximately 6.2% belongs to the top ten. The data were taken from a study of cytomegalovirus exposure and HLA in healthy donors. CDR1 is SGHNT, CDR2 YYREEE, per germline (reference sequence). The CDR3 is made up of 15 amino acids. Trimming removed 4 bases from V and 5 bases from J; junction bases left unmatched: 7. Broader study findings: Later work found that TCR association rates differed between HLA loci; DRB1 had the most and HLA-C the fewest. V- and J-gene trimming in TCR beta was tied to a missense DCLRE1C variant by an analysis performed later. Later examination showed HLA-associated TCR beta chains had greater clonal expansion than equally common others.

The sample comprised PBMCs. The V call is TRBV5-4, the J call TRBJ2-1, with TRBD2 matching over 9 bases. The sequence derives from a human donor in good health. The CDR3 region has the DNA TGTGCCAGCAGCCGAGCTAGCGGGGACAACAATGAGCAGTTCTTC. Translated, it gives CASSRASGDNNEQFF.